The present T cell receptor beta chain was sequenced within a study of blood T cell repertoires in COVID-19. About the study: There were acute and convalescent COVID-19 samples, and they came from the United States, Italy and Spain. In each case, the material was cDNA or gDNA derived from T cells, B-cell-depleted T cells, or PBMCs.

This clone was observed a few times. The junction departs from germline at one end; a sequencing error may be responsible. Original data processing: Scientists estimated how many nucleated cells there were by amplifying reference gene primers. Clones were sequenced by immunoSEQ multiplex PCR, and TCRdb holds only the in-frame ones, with some missing. V and J calls and clone size are those listed in that table; D and trimming were worked out from the DNA. Of 95,000 to 100,000 clones in the sample, around 85% are singletons; the top ten hold around 2%. The sample taken for sequencing was peripheral blood. This sequence was found in a woman aged 70-85 years with active or convalescent COVID-19.

CDR3: CASRLGSGVRLFF. The CDR3 DNA follows: TGTGCCAGCAGGTTAGGGAGCGGGGTTCGGCTGTTTTTT. The rearrangement joins TRBV7-9 to TRBJ2-2; 7 bases align to TRBD2. The CDR3 extends over 13 amino acids. Germline V lookup: CDR1 SEHNR, CDR2 FQNEAQ (reference sequence).